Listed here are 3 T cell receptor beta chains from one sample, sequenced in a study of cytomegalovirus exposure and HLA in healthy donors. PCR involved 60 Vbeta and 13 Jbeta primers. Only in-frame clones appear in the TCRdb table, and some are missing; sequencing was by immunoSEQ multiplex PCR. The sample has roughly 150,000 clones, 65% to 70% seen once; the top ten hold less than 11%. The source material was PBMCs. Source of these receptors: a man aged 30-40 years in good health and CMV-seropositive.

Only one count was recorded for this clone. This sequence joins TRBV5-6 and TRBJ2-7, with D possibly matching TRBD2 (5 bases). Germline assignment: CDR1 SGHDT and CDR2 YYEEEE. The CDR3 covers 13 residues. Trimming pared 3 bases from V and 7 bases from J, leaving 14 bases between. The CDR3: CASSWGEPGEQYF. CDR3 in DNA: TGTGCCAGCAGCTGGGGAGAGCCGGGGGAGCAGTACTTC.

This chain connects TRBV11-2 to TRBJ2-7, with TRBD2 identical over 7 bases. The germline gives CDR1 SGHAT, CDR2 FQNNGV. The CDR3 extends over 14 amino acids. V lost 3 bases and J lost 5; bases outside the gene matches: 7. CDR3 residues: CASSLWEGRDEQYF. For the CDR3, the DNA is TGTGCCAGCAGCTTGTGGGAGGGCCGAGACGAGCAGTACTTC.

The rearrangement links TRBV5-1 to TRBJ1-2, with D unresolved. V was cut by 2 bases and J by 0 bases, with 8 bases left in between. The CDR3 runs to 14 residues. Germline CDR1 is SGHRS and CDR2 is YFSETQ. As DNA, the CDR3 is TGCGCCAGCAGCTTCGGACTTACTAACTATGGCTACACCTTC. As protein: CASSFGLTNYGYTF.